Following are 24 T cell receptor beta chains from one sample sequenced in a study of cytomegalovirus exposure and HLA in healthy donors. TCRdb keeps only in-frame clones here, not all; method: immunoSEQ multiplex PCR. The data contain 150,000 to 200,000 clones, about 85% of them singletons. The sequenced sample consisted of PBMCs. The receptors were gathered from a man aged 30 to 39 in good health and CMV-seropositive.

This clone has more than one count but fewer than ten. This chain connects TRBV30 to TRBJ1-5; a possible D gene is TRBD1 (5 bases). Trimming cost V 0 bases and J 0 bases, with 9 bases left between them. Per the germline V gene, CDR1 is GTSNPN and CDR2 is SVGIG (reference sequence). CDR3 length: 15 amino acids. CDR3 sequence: CAWSVRGYSNQPQHF. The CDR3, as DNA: TGTGCCTGGAGTGTTAGGGGTTATAGCAATCAGCCCCAGCATTTT.

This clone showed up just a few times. The CDR3: CASSYERGGGVYGYTF. The CDR3 nucleotides are TGTGCCAGCAGCTATGAGAGGGGTGGAGGGGTCTATGGCTACACCTTC. The chain is built from TRBV5-5 and TRBJ1-2; tentative D call: TRBD1 (5 bases). Germline values: CDR1 SGHKS, CDR2 YYEKEE (reference sequence). CDR3 length: 16 amino acids. V was pared by 3 bases and J by 4 bases, with 19 bases between.

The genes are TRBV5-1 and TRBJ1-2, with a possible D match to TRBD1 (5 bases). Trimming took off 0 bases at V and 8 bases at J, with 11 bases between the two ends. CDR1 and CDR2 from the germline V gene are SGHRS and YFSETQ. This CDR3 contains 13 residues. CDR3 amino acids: CASSLEGRGGYTF. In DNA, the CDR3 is TGCGCCAGCAGCTTGGAGGGGAGGGGCGGCTACACCTTC.

CDR3 region: CASSQDPMSLSYEQYF. The CDR3 DNA reads as TGCGCCAGCAGCCAAGACCCTATGTCACTGTCCTACGAGCAGTACTTC. The gene calls are TRBV4-3 and TRBJ2-7; D remains unclear. Germline CDR1 reads LGHNA; CDR2 reads YSLEER. V was trimmed by 0 bases and J by 1 base, leaving 13 bases between them. This CDR3 has 16 residues.

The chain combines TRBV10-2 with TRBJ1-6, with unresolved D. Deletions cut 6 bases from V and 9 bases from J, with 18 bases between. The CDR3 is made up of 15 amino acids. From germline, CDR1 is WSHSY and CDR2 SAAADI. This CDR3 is CASSEFGRGGSPLHF. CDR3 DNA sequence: TGCGCCAGCAGCGAATTCGGCAGAGGTGGTTCACCCCTCCACTTT.

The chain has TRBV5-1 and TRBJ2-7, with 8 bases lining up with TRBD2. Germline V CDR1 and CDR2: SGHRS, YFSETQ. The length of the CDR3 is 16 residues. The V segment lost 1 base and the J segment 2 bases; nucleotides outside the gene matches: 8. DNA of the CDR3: TGCGCCAGCAGCTTGATATCCGGGGGGGCCCCCTACGAGCAGTACTTC. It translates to CASSLISGGAPYEQYF. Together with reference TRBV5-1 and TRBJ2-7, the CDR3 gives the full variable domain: KAGVTQTPRYLIKTRGQQVTLSCSPISGHRSVSWYQQTPGQGLQFLFEYFSETQRNKGNFPGRFSGRQFSNSRSEMNVSTLELGDSALYLCASSLISGGAPYEQYFGPGTRLTVT.

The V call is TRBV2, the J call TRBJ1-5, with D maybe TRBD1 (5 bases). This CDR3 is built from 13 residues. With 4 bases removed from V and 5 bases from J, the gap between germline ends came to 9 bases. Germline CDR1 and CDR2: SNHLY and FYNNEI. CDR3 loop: CASSGTTDQPQHF. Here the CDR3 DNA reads TGTGCCAGCAGTGGGACAACCGATCAGCCCCAGCATTTT.

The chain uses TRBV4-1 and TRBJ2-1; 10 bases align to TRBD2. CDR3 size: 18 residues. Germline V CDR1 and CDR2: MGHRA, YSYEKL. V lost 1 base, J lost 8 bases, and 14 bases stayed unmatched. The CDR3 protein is CASSQGASGGLVFDEQFF. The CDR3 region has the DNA TGCGCCAGCAGCCAAGGGGCTAGCGGGGGCCTGGTATTCGATGAGCAGTTCTTC.

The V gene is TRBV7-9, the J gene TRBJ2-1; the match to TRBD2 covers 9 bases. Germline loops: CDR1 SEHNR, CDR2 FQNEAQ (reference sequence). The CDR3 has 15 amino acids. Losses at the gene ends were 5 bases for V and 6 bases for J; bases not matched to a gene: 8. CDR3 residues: CASSLQRGDVNEQFF. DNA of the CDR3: TGTGCCAGCAGCCTCCAGCGGGGGGACGTCAATGAGCAGTTCTTC.

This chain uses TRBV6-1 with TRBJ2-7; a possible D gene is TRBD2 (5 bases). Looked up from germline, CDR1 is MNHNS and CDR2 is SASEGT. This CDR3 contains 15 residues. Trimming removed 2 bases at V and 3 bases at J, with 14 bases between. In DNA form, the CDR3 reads TGTGCCAGCAGTGAATCGAGTGAGGGCGGCTACGAGCAGTACTTC. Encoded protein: CASSESSEGGYEQYF.

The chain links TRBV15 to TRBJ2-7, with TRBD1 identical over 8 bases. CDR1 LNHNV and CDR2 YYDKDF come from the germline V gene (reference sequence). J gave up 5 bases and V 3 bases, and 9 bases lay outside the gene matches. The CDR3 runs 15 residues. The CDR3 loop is CATSREQGASDEQYF. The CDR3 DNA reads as TGTGCCACCAGCAGGGAGCAGGGGGCGAGCGACGAGCAGTACTTC.

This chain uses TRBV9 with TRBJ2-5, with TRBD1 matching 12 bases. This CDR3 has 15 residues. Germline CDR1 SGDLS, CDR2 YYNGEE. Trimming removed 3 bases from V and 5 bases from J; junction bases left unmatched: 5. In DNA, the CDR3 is TGTGCCAGCAGCGGGGACAGGGGGCAAGGTGAGACCCAGTACTTC. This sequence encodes CASSGDRGQGETQYF.

This chain's CDR3 is CASQSGVFNEKLFF. The CDR3 bases are TGTGCCAGCCAATCCGGGGTTTTCAATGAAAAACTGTTTTTT. J is TRBJ1-4 and V is TRBV11-2; D uncertain. The germline gives CDR1 SGHAT, CDR2 FQNNGV. The CDR3 is 14 residues long. V was shortened by 8 bases and J by 5 bases, with 15 bases between the two germline ends.

The CDR3 reads CASSRTGEHEQYF. Here the CDR3 DNA reads TGTGCCAGCAGCCGGACAGGGGAACACGAGCAGTACTTC. The chain joins TRBV13 to TRBJ2-7; 9 bases are shared with TRBD1. Unmatched junction bases numbered 4, after V lost 5 bases and J lost 5 bases. Germline values: CDR1 PRHDT, CDR2 FYEKMQ (reference sequence). The CDR3 covers 13 residues.

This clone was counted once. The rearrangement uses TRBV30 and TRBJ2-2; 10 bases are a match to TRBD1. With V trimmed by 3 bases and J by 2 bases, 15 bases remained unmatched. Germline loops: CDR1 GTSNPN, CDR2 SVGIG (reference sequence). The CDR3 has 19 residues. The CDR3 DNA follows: TGTGCCTGGAGGCTATTCCGGGACAGGGGATTCGGTAACACCGGGGAGCTGTTTTTT. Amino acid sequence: CAWRLFRDRGFGNTGELFF.

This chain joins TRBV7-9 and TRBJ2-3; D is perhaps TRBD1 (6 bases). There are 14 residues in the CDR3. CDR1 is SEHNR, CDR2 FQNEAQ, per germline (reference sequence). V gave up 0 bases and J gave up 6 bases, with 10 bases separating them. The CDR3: CASSLAQGLDTQYF. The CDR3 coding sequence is TGTGCCAGCAGCTTAGCGCAGGGGCTGGATACGCAGTATTTT.

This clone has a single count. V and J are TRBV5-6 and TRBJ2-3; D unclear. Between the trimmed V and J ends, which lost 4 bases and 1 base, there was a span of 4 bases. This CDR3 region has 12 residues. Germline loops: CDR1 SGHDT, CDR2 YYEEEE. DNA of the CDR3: TGTGCCAGCAGCCCAGGCACAGATACGCAGTATTTT. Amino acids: CASSPGTDTQYF.

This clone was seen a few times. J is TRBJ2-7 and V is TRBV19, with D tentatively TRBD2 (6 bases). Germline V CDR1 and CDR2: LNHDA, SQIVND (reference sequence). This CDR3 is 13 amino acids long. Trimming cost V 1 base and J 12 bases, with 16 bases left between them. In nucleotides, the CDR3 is TGTGCCAGTAGTATAGCTCTAGCGTCTTCACTGTACTTC. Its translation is CASSIALASSLYF.

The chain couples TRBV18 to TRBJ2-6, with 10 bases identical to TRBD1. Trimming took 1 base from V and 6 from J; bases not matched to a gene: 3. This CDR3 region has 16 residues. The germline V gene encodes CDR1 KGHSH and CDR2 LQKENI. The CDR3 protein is CASSPRGQGVANVLTF. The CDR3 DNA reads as TGTGCCAGCTCACCACGCGGACAGGGGGTGGCCAACGTCCTGACTTTC.

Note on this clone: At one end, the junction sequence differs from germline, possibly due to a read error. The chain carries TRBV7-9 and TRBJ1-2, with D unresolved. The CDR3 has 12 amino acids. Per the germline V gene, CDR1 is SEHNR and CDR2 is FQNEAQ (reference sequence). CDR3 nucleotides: TGTGCCAGCAACTTAGGGTTAGAGGGCTACACCTTC. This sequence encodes CASNLGLEGYTF.

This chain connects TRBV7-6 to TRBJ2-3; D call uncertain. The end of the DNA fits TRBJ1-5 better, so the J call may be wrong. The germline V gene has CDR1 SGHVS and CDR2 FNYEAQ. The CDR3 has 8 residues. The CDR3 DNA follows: TGTGCCAGCCGTAGACAGCATTTT. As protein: CASRRQHF.

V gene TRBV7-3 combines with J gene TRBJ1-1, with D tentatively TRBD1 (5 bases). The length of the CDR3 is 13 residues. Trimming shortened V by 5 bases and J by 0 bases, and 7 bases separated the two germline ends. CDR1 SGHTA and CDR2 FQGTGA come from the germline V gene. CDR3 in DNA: TGTGCCAGCAGCAGCAGGGTGAACACTGAAGCTTTCTTT. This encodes CASSSRVNTEAFF.

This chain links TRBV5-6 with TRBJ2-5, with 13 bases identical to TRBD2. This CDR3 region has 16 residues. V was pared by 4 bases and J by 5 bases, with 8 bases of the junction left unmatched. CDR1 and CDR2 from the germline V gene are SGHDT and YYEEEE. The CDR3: CASSTLAGGPRETQYF. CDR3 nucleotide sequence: TGTGCCAGCAGCACACTAGCGGGGGGGCCGAGGGAGACCCAGTACTTC. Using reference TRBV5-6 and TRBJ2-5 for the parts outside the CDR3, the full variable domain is DAGVTQSPTHLIKTRGQQVTLRCSPKSGHDTVSWYQQALGQGPQFIFQYYEEEERQRGNFPDRFSGHQFPNYSSELNVNALLLGDSALYLCASSTLAGGPRETQYFGPGTRLLVL.

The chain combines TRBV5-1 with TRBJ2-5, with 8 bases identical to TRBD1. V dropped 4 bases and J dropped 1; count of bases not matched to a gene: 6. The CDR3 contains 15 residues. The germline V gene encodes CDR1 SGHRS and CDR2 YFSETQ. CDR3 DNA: TGCGCCAGCAGCCAGACAGGGGCGAGCCAAGAGACCCAGTACTTC. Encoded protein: CASSQTGASQETQYF.